This is a list of T cell receptor beta chains from one sample in a study of vaccination and CD4 T cells after COVID-19. MiXCR, run by TCRdb on the PCR reads, gives a single entry per CDR3 protein. The sample includes thousands of distinct CDR3 sequences, around 48% of them seen just once. No antigen is known for these receptors. The sequenced material came from CD4+ T cells from blood, cultured in vitro. Receptor source: a human donor in good health. The CDR3 runs from the conserved cysteine through the conserved F or W. D genes are given only for firm matches. Where a row states a size, it is once, few, many or the class of an expanded clone; other rows omit it.

TRBJ2-5 TRBD2 TRBV12-3/TRBV12-4 NA TGTGCCAGCAGTAAACGGACTAGACTACCACAAGAGACCCAGTACTTC CASSKRTRLPQETQYF
TRBJ2-1 TRBD2 TRBV28 NA TGTGCCAGCAGAACGCCCCCTAGCGGATCCTACAATGAGCAGTTCTTC CASRTPPSGSYNEQFF
TRBJ2-1 TRBD2 TRBV7-9 NA TGTGCCAGCAGCTTAGAGCCGGGACTAGGGAACCATGAGCAGTTCTTC CASSLEPGLGNHEQFF
TRBJ2-3 TRBD1 TRBV6-5 NA TGTGCCAGCAGTTACACAGGGGGGACTAGCACAGATACGCAGTATTTT CASSYTGGTSTDTQYF
TRBJ2-7 TRBD2 TRBV27 NA TGTGCCAGCAGTCCGTTAACTAGCGTGCCATACGAGCAGTACTTC CASSPLTSVPYEQYF
TRBJ1-2 NA TRBV20-1 NA TGCAGTGCTAGAGACCTGGTGTATGGCTACACCTTC CSARDLVYGYTF
TRBJ2-1 NA TRBV7-9 few TGTGCCAGCACCCCAGGCGGTAATGAGCAGTTCTTC CASTPGGNEQFF
TRBJ2-5 NA TRBV18 NA TGTGCCAGCGAGAGGAGGATTGCGGGGGCGAGGGAGACCCAGTACTTC CASERRIAGARETQYF
TRBJ1-2 TRBD1 TRBV20-1 few TGCAGTGCGCTTCTTCCCCGGGACAGGGCGGGTTTGGGCTACACCTTC CSALLPRDRAGLGYTF
TRBJ1-1 NA TRBV4-1 once TGCGCCAGCAGCCAAGGCAGGGCGATGAACACTGAAGCTTTCTTT CASSQGRAMNTEAFF